Listed below are T cell receptor beta chains from one sample, sequenced in a study of T cells after yellow fever vaccination. MiXCR, run by TCRdb on the 5' RACE reads, gives a single entry per CDR3 protein. The sample carries approximately 180,000 distinct CDR3 sequences, about 6% recorded once. The source material was CD4+ T cells sorted from PBMCs, sampled on the day of the first yellow fever vaccination. Receptor source: a man between 18 and 29 years old who received the YFV17D yellow fever vaccine. Both conserved end residues are part of each CDR3. Fields, in order: clone size, V gene, CDR3 protein. The size of a clone is reported for some rows only, either as once, few or many, or as a class for expanded clones.

many TRBV28 CASQPTGGLGDEKLFF
many TRBV10-3 CAISAGQGDTYEQYF
many TRBV18 CASSPGQGVSQPQHF
. TRBV7-9 CASSDRTDLAKNIQYF
many TRBV11-2 CASRQGAYNEQFF
. TRBV5-1 CASSWGQAYNEQFF
few TRBV25-1 CASSEMGDNEQFF
many TRBV21-1 CASSKELGGVATNEKLFF
many TRBV4-1 CASSQGWLGVNTGELFF
. TRBV9 CASRRATNTGELFF
many TRBV5-1 CASSSQGAFREKLFF
. TRBV9 CASSVVGTGALRDTQYF
few TRBV7-9 CASSPSGLRTDTQYF
few TRBV7-3 CASSPGGVTQYF
few TRBV7-8 CASSLVVTSPRLFTYEQYF
. TRBV7-8 CASSLGRHQPQHF
few TRBV4-3 CASSQAAGAPYEQYF
many TRBV7-3 CASSLRAASGAYNEQFF
few TRBV12-3/TRBV12-4 CASDGAPRTDTQYF
many TRBV7-2 CASSFRGADTQYF
few TRBV15 CATSPRRNQETQYF
few TRBV18 CASYWTVNTGELFF